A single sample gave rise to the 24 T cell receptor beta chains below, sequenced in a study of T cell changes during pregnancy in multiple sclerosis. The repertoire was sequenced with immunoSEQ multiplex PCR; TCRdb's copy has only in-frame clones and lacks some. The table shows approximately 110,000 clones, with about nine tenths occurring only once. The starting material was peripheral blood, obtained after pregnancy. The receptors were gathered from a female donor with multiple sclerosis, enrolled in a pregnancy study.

DNA for the CDR3: TGTGCCAGTAGTCGTGGGGAGGCACGGCCCCAGCATTTT. This sequence encodes CASSRGEARPQHF. The gene calls are TRBV19 and TRBJ1-5; no firm D call. Germline CDR1 reads LNHDA; CDR2 reads SQIVND (reference sequence). Between the trimmed V and J ends, which lost 5 bases and 9 bases, there was a span of 14 bases. The CDR3 is 13 amino acids.

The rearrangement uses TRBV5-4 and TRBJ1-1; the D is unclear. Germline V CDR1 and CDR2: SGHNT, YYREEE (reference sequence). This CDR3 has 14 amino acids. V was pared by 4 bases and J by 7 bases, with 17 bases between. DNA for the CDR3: TGTGCCAGCAGCCCCCAGGTGGCAGTTGATGAAGCTTTCTTT. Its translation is CASSPQVAVDEAFF. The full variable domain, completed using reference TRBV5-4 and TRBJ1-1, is ETGVTQSPTHLIKTRGQQVTLRCSSQSGHNTVSWYQQALGQGPQFIFQYYREEENGRGNFPPRFSGLQFPNYSSELNVNALELDDSALYLCASSPQVAVDEAFFGQGTRLTVV.

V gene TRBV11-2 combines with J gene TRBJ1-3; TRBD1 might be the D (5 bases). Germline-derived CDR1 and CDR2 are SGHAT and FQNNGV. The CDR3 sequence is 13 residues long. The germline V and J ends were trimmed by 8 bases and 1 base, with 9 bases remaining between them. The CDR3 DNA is TGTGCCAGCCTAGGGGTTTCTGGAAACACCATATATTTT. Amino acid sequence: CASLGVSGNTIYF.

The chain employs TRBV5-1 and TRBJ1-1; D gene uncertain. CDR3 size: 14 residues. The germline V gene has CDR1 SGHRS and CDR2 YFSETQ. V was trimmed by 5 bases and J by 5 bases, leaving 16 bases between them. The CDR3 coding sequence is TGCGCCAGCAGGCAAGATCTCGGCGGGACTGAAGCTTTCTTT. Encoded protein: CASRQDLGGTEAFF.

CDR3 region: CASSLGTRDRGNEQYF. Written as DNA, the CDR3 is TGTGCCAGCAGCTTGGGGACCCGGGACAGGGGCAACGAGCAGTACTTC. The chain employs TRBV5-8 and TRBJ2-7; 10 bases match TRBD1. The CDR3 contains 16 residues. J was trimmed by 5 bases and V by 0 bases; bases with no gene match: 8. Germline assignment: CDR1 SGHTS and CDR2 YDEGEE. The whole variable domain, filled in from reference TRBV5-8 and TRBJ2-7, reads EAGVTQSPTHLIKTRGQQATLRCSPISGHTSVYWYQQALGLGLQFLLWYDEGEERNRGNFPPRFSGRQFPNYSSELNVNALELEDSALYLCASSLGTRDRGNEQYFGPGTRLTVT.

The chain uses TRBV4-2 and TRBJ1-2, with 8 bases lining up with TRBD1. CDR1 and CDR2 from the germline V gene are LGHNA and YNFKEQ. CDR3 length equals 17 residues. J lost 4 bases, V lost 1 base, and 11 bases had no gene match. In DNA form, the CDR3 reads TGTGCCAGCAGCCAAGGAAATGTAGGGGACAGGTCCTATGGCTACACCTTC. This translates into CASSQGNVGDRSYGYTF.

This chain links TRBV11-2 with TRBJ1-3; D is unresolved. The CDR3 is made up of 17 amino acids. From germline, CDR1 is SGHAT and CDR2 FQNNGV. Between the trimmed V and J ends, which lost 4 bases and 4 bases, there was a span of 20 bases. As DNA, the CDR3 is TGTGCCAGCAGCTCGCTGGGTCTTACAGCGGCGGGAAACACCATATATTTT. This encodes CASSSLGLTAAGNTIYF.

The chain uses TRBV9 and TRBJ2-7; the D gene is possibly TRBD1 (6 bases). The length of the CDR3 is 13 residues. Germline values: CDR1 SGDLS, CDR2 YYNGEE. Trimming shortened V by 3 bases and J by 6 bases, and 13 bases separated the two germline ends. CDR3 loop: CASSARQVGEQYF. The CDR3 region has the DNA TGTGCCAGCAGCGCTCGACAGGTCGGCGAGCAGTACTTC.

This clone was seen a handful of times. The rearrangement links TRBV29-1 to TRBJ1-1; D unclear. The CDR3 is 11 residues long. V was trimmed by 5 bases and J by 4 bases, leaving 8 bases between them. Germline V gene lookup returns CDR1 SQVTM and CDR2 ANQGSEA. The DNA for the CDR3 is TGCAGCGTTCTGCAGATCACTGAAGCTTTCTTT. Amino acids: CSVLQITEAFF.

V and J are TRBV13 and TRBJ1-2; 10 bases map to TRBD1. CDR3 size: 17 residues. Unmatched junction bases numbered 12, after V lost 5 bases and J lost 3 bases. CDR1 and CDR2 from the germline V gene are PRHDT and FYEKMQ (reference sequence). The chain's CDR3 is CASSPFAGTGEDYGYTF. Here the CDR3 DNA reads TGTGCCAGCAGCCCTTTCGCCGGGACAGGGGAGGACTATGGCTACACCTTC.

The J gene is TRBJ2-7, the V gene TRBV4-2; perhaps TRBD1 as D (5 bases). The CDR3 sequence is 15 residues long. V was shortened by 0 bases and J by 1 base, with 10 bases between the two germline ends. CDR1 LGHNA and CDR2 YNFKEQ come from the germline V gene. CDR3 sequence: CASSQEGQGSYEQYF. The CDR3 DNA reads TGTGCCAGCAGCCAAGAGGGGCAGGGTTCCTACGAGCAGTACTTC.

CDR3 coding DNA: TGTGCCAGCAGGGGTCAAGGGGGCGCAGTCCACTATGGCTACACCTTC. As protein: CASRGQGGAVHYGYTF. The chain uses TRBV7-9 and TRBJ1-2; 7 bases line up with TRBD1. Unmatched junction bases numbered 13, after V lost 6 bases and J lost 3 bases. The CDR3 sequence is 16 residues long. The germline V gene has CDR1 SEHNR and CDR2 FQNEAQ (reference sequence).

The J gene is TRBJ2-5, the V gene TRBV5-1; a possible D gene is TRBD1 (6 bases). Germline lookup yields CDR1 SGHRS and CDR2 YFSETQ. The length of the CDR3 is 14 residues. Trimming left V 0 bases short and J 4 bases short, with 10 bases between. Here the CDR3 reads CASSLGTGRETQYF. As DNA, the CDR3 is TGCGCCAGCAGCTTGGGTACAGGGCGAGAGACCCAGTACTTC.

The CDR3 reads CASSPQGDYGYTF. CDR3 coding DNA: TGTGCCAGCTCACCACAGGGGGACTATGGCTACACCTTC. This chain connects TRBV18 to TRBJ1-2; D possibly corresponds to TRBD1 (6 bases). Trimming shortened V by 1 base and J by 3 bases, and 6 bases separated the two germline ends. This CDR3 contains 13 residues. Germline CDR1 reads KGHSH; CDR2 reads LQKENI.

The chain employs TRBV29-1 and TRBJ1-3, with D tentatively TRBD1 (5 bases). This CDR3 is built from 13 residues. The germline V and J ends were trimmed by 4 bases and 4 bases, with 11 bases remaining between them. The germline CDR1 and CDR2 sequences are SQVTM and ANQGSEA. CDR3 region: CSVAQGVGNTIYF. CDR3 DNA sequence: TGCAGCGTTGCTCAGGGTGTCGGAAACACCATATATTTT.

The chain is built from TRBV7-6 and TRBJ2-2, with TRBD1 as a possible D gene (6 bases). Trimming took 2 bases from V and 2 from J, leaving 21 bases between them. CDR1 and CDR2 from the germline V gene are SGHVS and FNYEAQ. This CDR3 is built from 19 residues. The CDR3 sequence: CASSLIPQGMGLNTGELFF. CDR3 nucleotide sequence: TGTGCCAGCAGCTTAATTCCGCAGGGGATGGGGCTTAACACCGGGGAGCTGTTTTTT.

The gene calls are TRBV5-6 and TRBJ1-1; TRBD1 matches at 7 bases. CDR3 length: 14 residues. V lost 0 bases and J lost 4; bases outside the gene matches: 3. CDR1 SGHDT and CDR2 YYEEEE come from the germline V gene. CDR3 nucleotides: TGTGCCAGCAGCTTGGGCAGGGGGAGCACTGAAGCTTTCTTT. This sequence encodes CASSLGRGSTEAFF.

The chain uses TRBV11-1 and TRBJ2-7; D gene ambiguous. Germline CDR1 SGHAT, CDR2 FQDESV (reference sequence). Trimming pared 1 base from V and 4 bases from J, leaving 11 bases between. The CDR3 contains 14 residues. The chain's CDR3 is CASSLVGQDYEQYF. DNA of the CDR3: TGTGCCAGCAGCTTAGTGGGCCAAGATTACGAGCAGTACTTC. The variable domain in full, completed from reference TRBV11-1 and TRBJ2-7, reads EAEVAQSPRYKITEKSQAVAFWCDPISGHATLYWYRQILGQGPELLVQFQDESVVDDSQLPKDRFSAERLKGVDSTLKIQPAELGDSAMYLCASSLVGQDYEQYFGPGTRLTVT.

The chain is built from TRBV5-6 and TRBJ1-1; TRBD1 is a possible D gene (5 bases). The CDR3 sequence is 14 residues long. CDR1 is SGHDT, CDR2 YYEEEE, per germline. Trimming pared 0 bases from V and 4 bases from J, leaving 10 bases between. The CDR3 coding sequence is TGTGCCAGCAGCTTGGGGGTGGGGGGCACTGAAGCTTTCTTT. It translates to CASSLGVGGTEAFF.

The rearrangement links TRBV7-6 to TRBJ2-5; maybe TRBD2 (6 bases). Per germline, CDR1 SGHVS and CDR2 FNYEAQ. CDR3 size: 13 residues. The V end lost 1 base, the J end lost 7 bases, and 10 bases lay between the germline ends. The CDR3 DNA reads TGTGCCAGCAGCTTAGAGGAGGGGATGACCCAGTACTTC. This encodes CASSLEEGMTQYF.

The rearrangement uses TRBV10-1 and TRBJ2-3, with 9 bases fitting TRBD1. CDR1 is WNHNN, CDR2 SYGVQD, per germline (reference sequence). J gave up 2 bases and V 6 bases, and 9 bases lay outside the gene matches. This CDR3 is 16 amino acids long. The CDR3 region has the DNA TGCGCCAGCAGCGAAAAACAGGGGGCGATCACAGATACGCAGTATTTT. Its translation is CASSEKQGAITDTQYF.

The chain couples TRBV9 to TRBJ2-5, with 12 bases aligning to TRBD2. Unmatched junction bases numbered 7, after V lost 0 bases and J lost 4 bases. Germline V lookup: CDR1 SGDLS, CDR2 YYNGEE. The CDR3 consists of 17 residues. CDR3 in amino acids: CASSVDTSGGLVETQYF. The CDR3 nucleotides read TGTGCCAGCAGCGTAGATACTAGCGGGGGGCTCGTAGAGACCCAGTACTTC. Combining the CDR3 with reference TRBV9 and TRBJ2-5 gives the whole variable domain DSGVTQTPKHLITATGQRVTLRCSPRSGDLSVYWYQQSLDQGLQFLIQYYNGEERAKGNILERFSAQQFPDLHSELNLSSLELGDSALYFCASSVDTSGGLVETQYFGPGTRLLVL.

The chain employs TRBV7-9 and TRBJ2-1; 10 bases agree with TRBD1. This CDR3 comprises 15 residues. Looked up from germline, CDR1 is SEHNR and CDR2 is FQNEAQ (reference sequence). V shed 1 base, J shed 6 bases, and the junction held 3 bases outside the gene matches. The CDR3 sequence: CASSLGQGASNEQFF. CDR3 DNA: TGTGCCAGCAGCTTAGGACAGGGGGCTAGCAATGAGCAGTTCTTC.

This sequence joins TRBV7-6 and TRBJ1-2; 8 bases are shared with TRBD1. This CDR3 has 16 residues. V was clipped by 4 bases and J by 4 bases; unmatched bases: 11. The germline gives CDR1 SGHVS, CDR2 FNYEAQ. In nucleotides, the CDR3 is TGTGCCAGCAGCTCCACCTCTGGACAGGGTGCCTATGGCTACACCTTC. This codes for CASSSTSGQGAYGYTF.